A single sample is the source of the 6 T cell receptor beta chains below, sequenced in a study of OX40 agonist ivuxolimab in advanced cancers. The assay was immunoSEQ multiplex PCR, and TCRdb's table has in-frame clones only and misses some. The table records approximately 17,000 clones, 84% of them present only once. The specimen comprised CD4+ or CD8+ T cells sorted from blood, sampled in a trial of the OX40 agonist ivuxolimab. These receptor sequences come from an adult with an advanced solid tumor such as melanoma, head and neck, liver or kidney cancer.

The CDR3 reads CASSSGSSSYNEQFF. CDR3 nucleotides: TGTGCCAGTAGTAGTGGGAGTAGCTCCTACAATGAGCAGTTCTTC. This chain uses TRBV19 with TRBJ2-1; D is perhaps TRBD2 (5 bases). V lost 4 bases and J 0 bases, leaving 10 bases between the germline ends. CDR3 length: 15 amino acids. Germline CDR1 reads LNHDA; CDR2 reads SQIVND (reference sequence).

This sequence joins TRBV4-3 and TRBJ1-4; unclear D gene. Germline V gene data show CDR1 as LGHNA and CDR2 as YSLEER. The V end lost 4 bases, the J end lost 0 bases, and 9 bases lay between the germline ends. CDR3 length equals 15 residues. This CDR3 is CASSPVLATNEKLFF. For the CDR3, the DNA is TGCGCCAGCAGCCCCGTCCTTGCAACTAATGAAAAACTGTTTTTT.

The rearrangement joins TRBV4-3 to TRBJ2-2, with D maybe TRBD2 (5 bases). The CDR3 spans 14 residues. The V gene's germline CDR1 is LGHNA and CDR2 YSLEER. Trimming removed 0 bases at V and 6 bases at J, with 8 bases between. The CDR3 bases are TGCGCCAGCAGCCAAGATAGGGAGCCCGGGGAGCTGTTTTTT. Encoded protein: CASSQDREPGELFF.

The chain employs TRBV7-6 and TRBJ2-1; 11 bases are a match to TRBD2. The germline CDR1 and CDR2 sequences are SGHVS and FNYEAQ. The length of the CDR3 is 13 residues. V dropped 1 base and J dropped 12; count of bases not matched to a gene: 2. CDR3 in DNA: TGTGCCAGCAGCTTAGAAGGACTAGCGGGGCAGTTCTTC. This translates into CASSLEGLAGQFF.

This clone occurred once. In DNA form, the CDR3 reads TGCAGCGCCGAGGTGGGGGACAATGAGCAGTTCTTC. It specifies CSAEVGDNEQFF. The chain uses TRBV29-1 and TRBJ2-1, with D perhaps TRBD1 or TRBD2 (5 bases each). Trimming removed 7 bases from V and 5 bases from J, with 12 bases in between. The V gene's germline CDR1 is SQVTM and CDR2 ANQGSEA. The CDR3 runs 12 residues.

The chain is built from TRBV28 and TRBJ2-1; 10 positions match TRBD2. V shed 4 bases, J shed 5 bases, and the junction held 8 bases outside the gene matches. Germline assignment: CDR1 MDHEN and CDR2 SYDVKM. The CDR3 loop spans 16 amino acids. The CDR3 DNA reads as TGTGCCAGCAGTTCCGGACTAGCGGCATGGGACAATGAGCAGTTCTTC. Amino acid sequence: CASSSGLAAWDNEQFF.